The 17 T cell receptor beta chains given below trace back to one sample, sequenced in a study of cytomegalovirus exposure and HLA in healthy donors. Both 60 Vbeta primers and 13 Jbeta primers went into the PCR. Assay: immunoSEQ multiplex PCR; the TCRdb copy retains only in-frame clones and omits some. The table has fewer than 150,000 clones, 60% to 80% seen once. The sample taken for sequencing was PBMCs. The receptors here all came from a man aged 18 to 29 in good health and CMV-seropositive.

The V gene is TRBV5-1, the J gene TRBJ1-6, with D possibly being TRBD1 (6 bases). V dropped 4 bases and J dropped 4 bases, with 15 bases sitting between them. The CDR3 consists of 16 residues. Germline CDR1 reads SGHRS; CDR2 reads YFSETQ. CDR3 amino acids: CASSLAGQTYNSPLHF. DNA for the CDR3: TGCGCCAGCAGCCTGGCCGGACAGACTTATAATTCACCCCTCCACTTT.

This rearrangement joins TRBV7-9 to TRBJ1-6; 7 positions agree with TRBD1. This CDR3 is built from 14 residues. Unmatched junction bases numbered 8, after V lost 5 bases and J lost 10 bases. Germline assignment: CDR1 SEHNR and CDR2 FQNEAQ (reference sequence). Written as DNA, the CDR3 is TGTGCCAGCAGCCGGGACAGAGGGGACTCACCCCTCCACTTT. Translation: CASSRDRGDSPLHF. The whole variable domain, remainder taken from reference TRBV7-9 and TRBJ1-6, is DTGVSQNPRHKITKRGQNVTFRCDPISEHNRLYWYRQTLGQGPEFLTYFQNEAQLEKSRLLSDRFSAERPKGSFSTLEIQRTEQGDSAMYLCASSRDRGDSPLHFGNGTRLTVT.

A note on this clone: An end of the junction differs from the germline gene, which may be a read error. The chain employs TRBV29-1 and TRBJ1-1; D may be TRBD1 (6 bases). This CDR3 comprises 12 residues. The V gene's germline CDR1 is SQVTM and CDR2 ANQGSEA. The DNA for the CDR3 is TGTAGCGTGAACAGGGAGGGGACTGAAGCTTTCTTT. Its translation: CSVNREGTEAFF. The complete variable domain, with remaining parts taken from reference TRBV29-1 and TRBJ1-1, reads SAVISQKPSRDICQRGTSLTIQCQVDSQVTMMFWYRQQPGQSLTLIATANQGSEATYESGFVIDKFPISRPNLTFSTLTVSNMSPEDSSIYLCSVNREGTEAFFGQGTRLTVV.

This clone was observed once. This chain uses TRBV2 with TRBJ1-1; D unclear. The length of the CDR3 is 14 residues. Germline V gene data show CDR1 as SNHLY and CDR2 as FYNNEI. V was shortened by 4 bases and J by 11 bases, with 20 bases between the two germline ends. This CDR3 is CASSARQAQKAAFF. The CDR3 DNA reads as TGTGCCAGCAGTGCTCGGCAGGCACAGAAGGCGGCTTTCTTT.

This sequence joins TRBV7-2 and TRBJ2-7; 13 positions match TRBD2. This CDR3 is built from 17 residues. Germline V gives CDR1 SGHTA, CDR2 FQGNSA. J was trimmed by 4 bases and V by 0 bases; bases with no gene match: 6. CDR3 sequence (DNA): TGTGCCAGCAGCTTAGCACTAGCGGGGGGGACTCAGTACGAGCAGTACTTC. Protein sequence: CASSLALAGGTQYEQYF.

The chain joins TRBV29-1 to TRBJ1-2, with 7 bases that match TRBD1. The trim removed 3 bases at V and 5 bases at J, leaving 9 bases unmatched. This CDR3 has 14 amino acids. The germline V gene encodes CDR1 SQVTM and CDR2 ANQGSEA. CDR3 DNA: TGCAGCGTTGAGGGGTACAGGGGAGTATATGGCTACACCTTC. Translation gives CSVEGYRGVYGYTF.

This clone was found a few times. V and J are TRBV7-9 and TRBJ2-5; no firm D call. The better agreement between TRBJ2-7 and the DNA end casts doubt on the J call. This CDR3 has 15 residues. Germline lookup yields CDR1 SEHNR and CDR2 FQNEAQ (reference sequence). Here the CDR3 reads CASSSTSESSYEQYF. The CDR3, as DNA: TGTGCCAGCAGCTCAACCTCAGAATCTAGCTACGAGCAGTACTTC.

V and J are TRBV4-2 and TRBJ2-3; 8 nucleotides agree with TRBD2. V shed 1 base and J 6 bases; nucleotides not matched to a gene: 6. The CDR3 totals 15 residues. Germline CDR1 reads LGHNA; CDR2 reads YNFKEQ. The CDR3 protein is CASSQVRGGLDTQYF. The DNA of the CDR3 is TGTGCCAGCAGCCAAGTTCGGGGGGGCCTGGATACGCAGTATTTT.

V is TRBV6-6 and J is TRBJ2-3, with 9 bases aligning to TRBD1. CDR3 length equals 16 residues. The junction had 12 bases not matched to a gene; V was cut back by 6 bases and J by 5 bases. Germline-derived CDR1 and CDR2 are MNHNY and SVGAGI (reference sequence). The CDR3 sequence is CASRPPGQGSGDTQYF. In DNA form, the CDR3 reads TGTGCCAGCAGACCCCCGGGACAGGGTAGCGGAGATACGCAGTATTTT.

This clone was seen more than once but under ten times. The V gene is TRBV15, the J gene TRBJ2-5; 7 positions agree with TRBD2. This CDR3 is built from 15 residues. Germline trimming cut 1 base from V and 4 bases from J; bases unmatched to any gene: 6. Per germline, CDR1 LNHNV and CDR2 YYDKDF (reference sequence). The chain's CDR3 is CATSRGDYSLETQYF. In DNA form, the CDR3 reads TGTGCCACCAGCAGAGGGGACTATTCCCTAGAGACCCAGTACTTC.

The V gene is TRBV7-9, the J gene TRBJ2-3; TRBD1 matches 8 bases. The CDR3 is 14 amino acids. Germline CDR1 reads SEHNR; CDR2 reads FQNEAQ (reference sequence). V lost 5 bases to trimming and J lost 2 bases; unmatched junction nucleotides: 3. The CDR3 is CASSVDRATDTQYF. CDR3 nucleotides: TGTGCCAGCAGCGTGGACAGGGCCACAGATACGCAGTATTTT.

The sample holds a few counts of this clone. This chain connects TRBV6-5 to TRBJ1-2; 9 nucleotides agree with TRBD1. The V gene end was trimmed by 6 bases and the J gene end by 4 bases; junction bases not matched to a gene: 6. The CDR3 is 14 amino acids. Germline V lookup: CDR1 MNHEY, CDR2 SVGAGI. The CDR3 DNA follows: TGTGCCAGCAGAATTCGGGACAGGGCCTATGGCTACACCTTC. As protein: CASRIRDRAYGYTF.

This clone has only a few counts. The rearrangement links TRBV11-2 to TRBJ2-6; D unclear. The CDR3 contains 13 residues. Germline CDR1 and CDR2: SGHAT and FQNNGV. With 7 bases removed from V and 2 bases from J, the gap between germline ends came to 6 bases. As DNA, the CDR3 is TGTGCCAGCAACATACCTGGGGCCAACGTCCTGACTTTC. This sequence encodes CASNIPGANVLTF.

This sequence joins TRBV29-1 and TRBJ1-5, with 9 bases that match TRBD1. The CDR3 spans 14 residues. The germline CDR1 and CDR2 sequences are SQVTM and ANQGSEA. Trimming at V came to 7 bases and at J to 6 bases, leaving 10 bases not matched to a gene. The CDR3 reads CSGNTGGDFQPQHF. The CDR3 DNA sequence: TGCAGCGGGAATACAGGGGGCGATTTTCAGCCCCAGCATTTT.

The V and J genes are TRBV12-2 and TRBJ1-2; the table's TRBD1 call for D was not verified on the DNA. TRBV12-2 is labeled a pseudogene. This CDR3 is 15 amino acids long. In DNA, the CDR3 is TGTGTAAGTCGCTTAGCGACAGGCCCTAACTATGGCTACACCTTC. Translating it yields CVSRLATGPNYGYTF.

V and J are TRBV21-1 and TRBJ1-1; the listed D gene, TRBD1, was not tested against the DNA. TRBV21-1 is designated a pseudogene. The CDR3 covers 21 residues. The CDR3 nucleotides are TGTGCCAGCAGCCCCAATTACCACACCGGACCACCACGGACAGGGGATACTGAAGCTTTCTTT. The encoded protein is CASSPNYHTGPPRTGDTEAFF.

This clone was seen a handful of times. The J gene is TRBJ1-2, the V gene TRBV5-6; 7 nucleotides match TRBD1. Germline trimming cut 4 bases from V and 4 bases from J; bases unmatched to any gene: 7. Germline V gene sequence: CDR1 SGHDT, CDR2 YYEEEE. This CDR3 has 14 residues. CDR3 in amino acids: CASSPVPGGYGYTF. The CDR3 DNA reads as TGTGCCAGCAGCCCCGTTCCAGGGGGCTATGGCTACACCTTC.